A single sample is the source of the 31 T cell receptor beta chains below, sequenced in a study of CD8 T cells in ankylosing spondylitis. MiXCR was run by TCRdb on the 5' RACE reads, yielding one entry per CDR3 protein. The table has roughly 240,000 distinct CDR3 sequences, approximately 7.6% seen once. The specimen sequenced was blood, either unsorted or a sorted T cell fraction (not recorded which). The origin of the receptors is a female donor with ankylosing spondylitis or in good health (not recorded which).

This clonotype was seen ten or more times. The chain is built from TRBV6-1 and TRBJ1-5, with D possibly matching TRBD1 (5 bases). The CDR3 totals 15 residues. Germline CDR1 and CDR2: MNHNS and SASEGT. V was clipped by 3 bases and J by 6 bases, with 15 bases between them. The CDR3 loop reads CASSEGPGVRQPQHF. CDR3 bases: TGTGCCAGCAGTGAGGGGCCCGGGGTCCGTCAGCCCCAGCATTTT.

This clonotype was counted between two and nine times. The chain combines TRBV28 with TRBJ2-5; D possibly corresponds to TRBD2 (6 bases). Between the trimmed V and J ends, which lost 7 bases and 5 bases, there was a span of 17 bases. From germline, CDR1 is MDHEN and CDR2 SYDVKM. The length of the CDR3 is 14 residues. The CDR3 DNA reads TGTGCCAGCATTGCGAGCGGGCTAGGGGAGACCCAGTACTTC. Protein: CASIASGLGETQYF.

This clonotype was counted at least ten times. The chain carries TRBV18 and TRBJ2-2; the match to TRBD1 covers 7 bases. V was pared by 4 bases and J by 0 bases, with 5 bases of the junction left unmatched. The CDR3 length is 16 residues. Germline V gene lookup returns CDR1 KGHSH and CDR2 LQKENI. The CDR3 spells CASSLTTGANTGELFF. The CDR3 DNA reads TGTGCCAGCTCACTTACTACAGGGGCGAACACCGGGGAGCTGTTTTTT.

This clonotype was seen ten or more times. The chain links TRBV20-1 to TRBJ2-1, with 10 positions matching TRBD2. Germline lookup yields CDR1 DFQATT and CDR2 SNEGSKA (reference sequence). The CDR3 length is 13 residues. Germline trimming cut 6 bases from V and 7 bases from J; bases unmatched to any gene: 6. DNA for the CDR3: TGCAGTGCGGCTAGCGGGAGCTGGAATGAGCAGTTCTTC. Encoded protein: CSAASGSWNEQFF.

For this clonotype: One base away lies a much larger clone, so this may be a sequencing read error. The rearrangement uses TRBV20-1 and TRBJ2-2; 11 bases map to TRBD2. Germline V gene lookup returns CDR1 DFQATT and CDR2 SNEGSKA (reference sequence). The CDR3 runs 15 residues. The CDR3 protein is CTARISGRATGELFF. As DNA, the CDR3 is TGCACTGCTAGGATTAGCGGGAGGGCCACCGGGGAGCTGTTTTTT.

This clonotype came up many times. This rearrangement joins TRBV6-5 to TRBJ1-2; D is undetermined. The CDR3 runs to 12 residues. V gave up 10 bases and J gave up 6 bases, with 15 bases separating them. Germline CDR1 reads MNHEY; CDR2 reads SVGAGI. Here the CDR3 DNA reads TGTGCCACCATTTCCGGGAGGCATGGCTACACCTTC. It specifies CATISGRHGYTF.

This clonotype was seen ten or more times. The V call is TRBV5-1, the J call TRBJ2-5; D perhaps matches TRBD1 (5 bases). Germline V gene lookup returns CDR1 SGHRS and CDR2 YFSETQ. This CDR3 spans 13 amino acids. The V end was cut by 2 bases, the J end by 5 bases, with 10 bases between. The CDR3 protein is CASSLGEKETQYF. CDR3 bases: TGCGCCAGCAGCTTAGGGGAAAAGGAGACCCAGTACTTC.

This chain uses TRBV7-2 with TRBJ2-5; 12 positions agree with TRBD2. V gave up 5 bases and J gave up 5 bases; unmatched junction bases: 6. Germline values: CDR1 SGHTA, CDR2 FQGNSA. CDR3 length: 15 residues. The CDR3 nucleotides read TGTGCCAGCAGCGCCCCTGGACTAGCGGGGGAGACCCAGTACTTC. This sequence encodes CASSAPGLAGETQYF. The variable domain in full, with the rest retrieved from reference TRBV7-2 and TRBJ2-5, is GAGVSQSPSNKVTEKGKDVELRCDPISGHTALYWYRQSLGQGLEFLIYFQGNSAPDKSGLPSDRFSAERTGGSVSTLTIQRTQQEDSAVYLCASSAPGLAGETQYFGPGTRLLVL.

The V gene is TRBV5-1, the J gene TRBJ2-7, with D unresolved. In germline, CDR1 is SGHRS, CDR2 YFSETQ. The V end lost 3 bases, the J end lost 7 bases, and 14 bases lay between the germline ends. This CDR3 comprises 13 residues. The CDR3: CASSSETRGEQYF. CDR3 in DNA: TGCGCCAGCAGCTCAGAGACCCGAGGAGAGCAGTACTTC.

This clonotype was picked up many times. This rearrangement joins TRBV11-2 to TRBJ2-7, with TRBD2 as a possible D gene (5 bases). This CDR3 contains 16 residues. Trimming pared 6 bases from V and 1 base from J, leaving 19 bases between. Germline assignment: CDR1 SGHAT and CDR2 FQNNGV. The CDR3 nucleotides read TGTGCCAGCAGTCGACATCGCGGGTCTTCTTCCTACGAGCAGTACTTC. This sequence encodes CASSRHRGSSSYEQYF.

This clonotype has ten or more counts. The chain is built from TRBV7-7 and TRBJ2-3, with 12 bases matching TRBD2. Unmatched junction bases numbered 4, after V lost 6 bases and J lost 3 bases. The CDR3 runs 15 residues. Germline V gene sequence: CDR1 SSHAT, CDR2 FNYEAQ (reference sequence). The chain's CDR3 is CASSPTSGRTDTQYF. The CDR3, as DNA: TGTGCCAGCAGTCCGACTAGCGGGAGAACAGATACGCAGTATTTT.

About this clonotype itself: This may come from a read error, since a much larger clone is one base off. This CDR3 is missing its conserved last phenylalanine or tryptophan, likely due to a read error. This chain joins TRBV7-2 and TRBJ1-2; TRBD1 aligns across 8 bases. Germline trimming cut 4 bases from V and 7 bases from J; bases unmatched to any gene: 8. The germline V gene encodes CDR1 SGHTA and CDR2 FQGNSA. The CDR3 has 14 amino acids. The CDR3 spells CASSSIRTGGGYTL. The CDR3 region has the DNA TGTGCCAGCAGCTCCATTCGAACAGGGGGTGGCTACACCCTC.

In this sample, this clonotype turned up many times. V gene TRBV6-2 or TRBV6-3 combines with J gene TRBJ2-3, with 8 bases identical to TRBD1. This CDR3 comprises 16 residues. The V gene's germline CDR1 is MNHEY and CDR2 SVGEGT. V lost 2 bases to trimming and J lost 2 bases; unmatched junction nucleotides: 6. CDR3 amino acids: CASSYIGTGNTDTQYF. The CDR3 coding sequence is TGTGCCAGCAGTTACATCGGGACAGGTAACACAGATACGCAGTATTTT.

The table lists this clonotype with many counts. The rearrangement links TRBV30 to TRBJ1-2; D is undetermined. Germline V CDR1 and CDR2: GTSNPN, SVGIG (reference sequence). V was shortened by 0 bases and J by 2 bases, with 13 bases between the two germline ends. The CDR3 runs 15 residues. In DNA form, the CDR3 reads TGTGCCTGGAGTGTATCGCGGACGGGGAACTATGGCTACACCTTC. It codes for CAWSVSRTGNYGYTF.

This clonotype has ten or more counts. The chain carries TRBV11-2 and TRBJ2-7; 10 bases fit TRBD2. Trimming cost V 2 bases and J 5 bases; bases outside gene matches: 3. The CDR3 has 14 amino acids. Germline CDR1 is SGHAT and CDR2 is FQNNGV. In DNA form, the CDR3 reads TGTGCCAGCAGCTTAACACTAGCGGGAAACGAGCAGTACTTC. As protein: CASSLTLAGNEQYF.

This clonotype has a count of ten or more. The chain joins TRBV6-1 to TRBJ2-3, with D tentatively TRBD2 (6 bases). CDR1 is MNHNS, CDR2 SASEGT, per germline. The CDR3 runs to 15 residues. The V end lost 3 bases, the J end lost 2 bases, and 12 bases lay between the germline ends. The CDR3, as DNA: TGTGCCAGCAGTGAGGGACTCGAGATCACAGATACGCAGTATTTT. Translating it yields CASSEGLEITDTQYF.

In this sample, this clonotype turned up many times. The chain recombines TRBV5-1 with TRBJ2-3; TRBD1 is a possible D gene (6 bases). Germline V CDR1 and CDR2: SGHRS, YFSETQ. The CDR3 has 14 amino acids. V was shortened by 3 bases and J by 2 bases, with 10 bases between the two germline ends. CDR3 DNA sequence: TGCGCCAGCAGCTCAGGGGCCCTCACAGATACGCAGTATTTT. Amino acid sequence: CASSSGALTDTQYF.

This clonotype appeared many times. The chain is built from TRBV6-1 and TRBJ2-1; TRBD2 aligns across 10 bases. Germline assignment: CDR1 MNHNS and CDR2 SASEGT. The CDR3 has 17 residues. V trimming: 6 bases; J trimming: 7 bases; junction bases outside the gene matches: 15. CDR3 residues: CASSPQREGDGRNEQFF. CDR3 nucleotide sequence: TGTGCCAGCAGCCCCCAGCGGGAGGGTGATGGGAGGAATGAGCAGTTCTTC.

This chain connects TRBV6-2 or TRBV6-3 to TRBJ2-7, with 9 nucleotides matching TRBD1. In germline, CDR1 is MNHEY, CDR2 SVGEGT. The CDR3 has 15 amino acids. J lost 5 bases, V lost 0 bases, and 5 bases had no gene match. The CDR3 here is CASSYSGQGLNEQYF. The DNA for the CDR3 is TGTGCCAGCAGTTACTCGGGACAGGGACTCAACGAGCAGTACTTC.

This clonotype was detected many times. V gene TRBV5-1 combines with J gene TRBJ1-1; D unclear. The CDR3 is 15 amino acids. Trimming took 2 bases from V and 0 from J, leaving 11 bases between them. The germline V gene encodes CDR1 SGHRS and CDR2 YFSETQ. The chain's CDR3 is CASSLKEGMNTEAFF. DNA for the CDR3: TGCGCCAGCAGCTTAAAGGAGGGTATGAACACTGAAGCTTTCTTT. Based on the CDR3 plus reference TRBV5-1 and TRBJ1-1, the full variable domain is KAGVTQTPRYLIKTRGQQVTLSCSPISGHRSVSWYQQTPGQGLQFLFEYFSETQRNKGNFPGRFSGRQFSNSRSEMNVSTLELGDSALYLCASSLKEGMNTEAFFGQGTRLTVV.

There are many counts of this clonotype. The rearrangement uses TRBV20-1 and TRBJ1-6; perhaps TRBD1 as D (5 bases). The length of the CDR3 is 14 residues. V was cut by 1 base and J by 8 bases, with 12 bases left in between. Per the germline V gene, CDR1 is DFQATT and CDR2 is SNEGSKA (reference sequence). The CDR3 reads CSARGQEGYSPLHF. CDR3 DNA: TGCAGTGCTAGAGGGCAGGAGGGGTATTCACCCCTCCACTTT.

This clonotype was counted ten times or more. This chain connects TRBV20-1 to TRBJ2-7; 8 nucleotides align to TRBD2. Germline loops: CDR1 DFQATT, CDR2 SNEGSKA (reference sequence). Trimming took 1 base from V and 6 from J; bases not matched to a gene: 8. This CDR3 comprises 14 residues. The CDR3 is CSARAHSGTGEQYF. In nucleotides, the CDR3 is TGCAGTGCTAGAGCCCATAGCGGGACGGGCGAGCAGTACTTC.

Many counts were recorded for this clonotype. V usage is TRBV20-1 and J usage is TRBJ2-3, with 8 bases lining up with TRBD2. The CDR3 contains 15 residues. J lost 1 base, V lost 7 bases, and 10 bases had no gene match. CDR1 and CDR2 (germline): DFQATT, SNEGSKA (reference sequence). CDR3 protein: CSVISREARTDTQYF. The CDR3 coding sequence is TGCAGTGTAATCTCGCGGGAGGCCCGCACAGATACGCAGTATTTT.

This clonotype has a count of ten or more. The V gene is TRBV4-2, the J gene TRBJ2-7; 14 bases map to TRBD2. Germline loops: CDR1 LGHNA, CDR2 YNFKEQ. V trimming: 0 bases; J trimming: 5 bases; junction bases outside the gene matches: 3. The CDR3 runs to 16 residues. The CDR3, as DNA: TGTGCCAGCAGCCAAGATCGGGGACTAGCGGGAGACGAGCAGTACTTC. Its translation is CASSQDRGLAGDEQYF.

This clonotype has a count of ten or more. V is TRBV20-1 and J is TRBJ1-4, with D possibly TRBD1 on 5 matching bases. Per germline, CDR1 DFQATT and CDR2 SNEGSKA (reference sequence). V dropped 6 bases and J dropped 8 bases, with 13 bases sitting between them. This CDR3 region has 12 residues. CDR3 nucleotide sequence: TGCAGTGCGGAGGCGGGACGCGAAAAACTGTTTTTT. It encodes CSAEAGREKLFF.

The table lists this clonotype with many counts. V is TRBV6-5 and J is TRBJ1-2; a weak D match, TRBD1 (5 bases). V shed 6 bases and J shed 8 bases, with 13 bases lying between them. Germline V CDR1 and CDR2: MNHEY, SVGAGI. The CDR3 runs 12 residues. CDR3 sequence reads: CASRRGEDGYTF. The CDR3 DNA sequence: TGTGCCAGCAGGCGGGGCGAGGACGGCTACACCTTC.

This clonotype was counted between two and nine times. It may be a read error: a sequence one base away is much more abundant. J is TRBJ2-4 and V is TRBV20-1, with 10 bases lining up with TRBD1. CDR1 DFQATT and CDR2 SNEGSKA come from the germline V gene (reference sequence). This CDR3 contains 16 residues. This CDR3 is CCARGRQGAAKNIQYF. CDR3 nucleotides: TGCTGTGCTAGGGGCAGACAGGGGGCGGCCAAAAACATTCAGTACTTC.

This clonotype was picked up many times. The chain couples TRBV20-1 to TRBJ1-1, with unresolved D. V was pared by 3 bases and J by 3 bases, with 17 bases between. The CDR3 has 15 amino acids. From germline, CDR1 is DFQATT and CDR2 SNEGSKA (reference sequence). CDR3 sequence (DNA): TGCAGTGCTAGCGTGTACGGCCGTGGGGACACTGAAGCTTTCTTT. Amino acid sequence: CSASVYGRGDTEAFF.

This clonotype was seen at least ten times. The chain uses TRBV12-3 or TRBV12-4 and TRBJ2-3; D gene unclear. V was trimmed by 3 bases and J by 7 bases, leaving 2 bases between them. The CDR3 loop spans 10 amino acids. CDR3 sequence (DNA): TGTGCCAGCAGTTTTAATACGCAGTATTTT. It codes for CASSFNTQYF.

The table lists this clonotype with many counts. V is TRBV7-8 and J is TRBJ2-1; D not resolved. The V gene's germline CDR1 is SGHVS and CDR2 FQNEAQ. There are 13 residues in the CDR3. The germline V and J ends were trimmed by 0 bases and 7 bases, with 7 bases remaining between them. CDR3 DNA: TGTGCCAGCAGCTTAGCGTCGCGGAATGAGCAGTTCTTC. This gives the protein CASSLASRNEQFF.

As regards this clonotype: Just one base apart from a much larger clone, this may be a read error. The chain links TRBV7-8 to TRBJ2-1, with 7 bases aligning to TRBD2. Looked up from germline, CDR1 is SGHVS and CDR2 is FQNEAQ. The CDR3 has 13 amino acids. Written as DNA, the CDR3 is TGTGCCAGCGGACCTAGCGGACTCAATGAGCAGCTCTTC. It translates to CASGPSGLNEQLF.